Listed below are T cell receptor beta chains from one sample, sequenced in a study of T cells in narcolepsy. Assay: immunoSEQ multiplex PCR; the TCRdb copy retains only in-frame clones and omits some. Found here are about 40,000 clones, approximately 88% of them singletons; the top ten hold approximately 1.3%. Sequenced material: CD45RA- memory CD4+ T cells from PBMCs. The receptors shown here come from a human donor with narcolepsy. CDR3s include the opening cysteine and the closing phenylalanine or tryptophan. A row's size may be missing; if present it is once, few, many or a size class.

V gene: TRBV9
clone size: NA
J gene: TRBJ2-4
CDR3 protein: CASSVDGGDGTKNIQYF

V gene: TRBV30
clone size: NA
J gene: TRBJ2-3
CDR3 protein: CAWSVGSGTGGADTQYF

V gene: TRBV27
clone size: NA
J gene: TRBJ2-3
CDR3 protein: CASSSPSSSTDTQYF

V gene: TRBV20-1
clone size: once
J gene: TRBJ1-2
CDR3 protein: CSAQVVDGYTF

V gene: TRBV6-1
clone size: NA
J gene: TRBJ2-7
CDR3 protein: CASTGTSGTYEQYF

V gene: TRBV19
clone size: NA
J gene: TRBJ1-5
CDR3 protein: CASRGQGSSNQPQHF

V gene: TRBV7-9
clone size: NA
J gene: TRBJ1-3
CDR3 protein: CASSRVMGSGNTIYF

V gene: TRBV19
clone size: NA
J gene: TRBJ2-7
CDR3 protein: CASSIGLTGYEQYF

V gene: TRBV7-9
clone size: NA
J gene: TRBJ2-5
CDR3 protein: CASSPTRVLETQYF

V gene: TRBV11-3
clone size: NA
J gene: TRBJ2-7
CDR3 protein: CASSPRGGWGGSSYEQYF

V gene: TRBV30
clone size: NA
J gene: TRBJ2-1
CDR3 protein: CAWSVPPRYNEQFF

V gene: TRBV7-9
clone size: NA
J gene: TRBJ2-5
CDR3 protein: CASSLEGRGETQYF

V gene: TRBV19
clone size: NA
J gene: TRBJ1-5
CDR3 protein: CASSITQTQHF

V gene: TRBV5-1
clone size: NA
J gene: TRBJ1-3
CDR3 protein: CASSPREGPSSGNTIYF

V gene: TRBV2
clone size: NA
J gene: TRBJ2-2
CDR3 protein: CASRATGGTGELFF

V gene: TRBV21-1
clone size: NA
J gene: TRBJ2-5
CDR3 protein: CARLVREEQETQYF

V gene: TRBV9
clone size: once
J gene: TRBJ1-1
CDR3 protein: CASSTRDRATEAFF

V gene: TRBV6-5
clone size: NA
J gene: TRBJ2-3
CDR3 protein: CASRGGGSTDTQYF

V gene: TRBV7-6
clone size: few
J gene: TRBJ2-2
CDR3 protein: CASKVTPNTGELFF

V gene: TRBV5-4
clone size: NA
J gene: TRBJ1-2
CDR3 protein: CASSLGGLRRGVGGYTF

V gene: TRBV30
clone size: NA
J gene: TRBJ2-2
CDR3 protein: CAWRTGRNTGELFF

V gene: TRBV20-1
clone size: NA
J gene: TRBJ2-7
CDR3 protein: CSASPGNEQYF

V gene: TRBV6-5
clone size: NA
J gene: TRBJ1-2
CDR3 protein: CASIGTVGGYTF

V gene: TRBV7-8
clone size: NA
J gene: TRBJ1-2
CDR3 protein: CASSLSGGGGYTF

V gene: TRBV11-1
clone size: NA
J gene: TRBJ2-1
CDR3 protein: CASSQTSGKYNEQFF

V gene: TRBV6-5
clone size: NA
J gene: TRBJ1-5
CDR3 protein: CASRLTYSNQPQHF

V gene: TRBV6-5
clone size: NA
J gene: TRBJ2-3
CDR3 protein: CASSLAGGGVNTQYF

V gene: TRBV18
clone size: few
J gene: TRBJ2-2
CDR3 protein: CASASGGPTGELFF

V gene: TRBV6-5
clone size: NA
J gene: TRBJ2-7
CDR3 protein: CASSYPTSGRHEQYF

V gene: TRBV4-3
clone size: NA
J gene: TRBJ2-3
CDR3 protein: CASSQDPQAGGRVSTDTQYF

V gene: TRBV6-1
clone size: NA
J gene: TRBJ1-6
CDR3 protein: CAIARGGFGNSPLHF

V gene: TRBV5-5
clone size: once
J gene: TRBJ1-1
CDR3 protein: CASSFQGLNTEAFF

V gene: TRBV19
clone size: NA
J gene: TRBJ1-1
CDR3 protein: CASSIDISGVGEAFF

V gene: TRBV9
clone size: NA
J gene: TRBJ2-5
CDR3 protein: CASSGTGTAKETQYF

V gene: TRBV5-4
clone size: NA
J gene: TRBJ2-3
CDR3 protein: CASSLKALNTDTQYF

V gene: TRBV7-6
clone size: NA
J gene: TRBJ2-3
CDR3 protein: CASSLRDPSTDTQYF

V gene: TRBV27
clone size: NA
J gene: TRBJ2-2
CDR3 protein: CASSLFLGTGNTGELFF

V gene: TRBV19
clone size: NA
J gene: TRBJ2-3
CDR3 protein: CASSILGGTSTDTQYF

V gene: TRBV10-3
clone size: NA
J gene: TRBJ2-6
CDR3 protein: CAISETVTGISGANVLTF

V gene: TRBV10-1
clone size: NA
J gene: TRBJ1-1
CDR3 protein: CASSDAERGVAFF

V gene: TRBV2
clone size: NA
J gene: TRBJ1-2
CDR3 protein: CASTLEWTARSGYTF

V gene: TRBV19
clone size: NA
J gene: TRBJ1-2
CDR3 protein: CASNWGASRGYTF

V gene: TRBV5-1
clone size: NA
J gene: TRBJ2-5
CDR3 protein: CASSLSQGGTETQYF

V gene: TRBV29-1
clone size: NA
J gene: TRBJ2-3
CDR3 protein: CSVGPVTGTSFADTQYF

V gene: TRBV5-8
clone size: NA
J gene: TRBJ2-7
CDR3 protein: CASRSGQGVYEQYF

V gene: TRBV25-1
clone size: NA
J gene: TRBJ2-3
CDR3 protein: CASSALGGLGDTQYF

V gene: TRBV19
clone size: NA
J gene: TRBJ1-5
CDR3 protein: CASSRDRVGNQPQHF

V gene: TRBV6-5
clone size: NA
J gene: TRBJ2-5
CDR3 protein: CASSEVFGETQYF

V gene: TRBV28
clone size: NA
J gene: TRBJ1-1
CDR3 protein: CASSFASGGRGKAFF

V gene: TRBV5-1
clone size: NA
J gene: TRBJ1-5
CDR3 protein: CASSPGEASQPQHF

V gene: TRBV5-1
clone size: NA
J gene: TRBJ2-3
CDR3 protein: CASSLESGMATQYF

V gene: TRBV19
clone size: NA
J gene: TRBJ1-2
CDR3 protein: CASSLHRDPPSYGYTF

V gene: TRBV5-1
clone size: NA
J gene: TRBJ2-2
CDR3 protein: CASSPNISPLTGELFF

V gene: TRBV7-3
clone size: NA
J gene: TRBJ2-1
CDR3 protein: CASSLGRQSDEQFF

V gene: TRBV6-1
clone size: NA
J gene: TRBJ1-1
CDR3 protein: CASLRGENTEAFF

V gene: TRBV7-8
clone size: NA
J gene: TRBJ1-2
CDR3 protein: CASSLDYGNGYTF

V gene: TRBV11-3
clone size: few
J gene: TRBJ2-1
CDR3 protein: CASSLDPRTEQFF

V gene: TRBV7-2
clone size: NA
J gene: TRBJ1-2
CDR3 protein: CASSQTRDRSGGYTF

V gene: TRBV5-1
clone size: NA
J gene: TRBJ2-7
CDR3 protein: CASSAPGLLEDEQYF

V gene: TRBV21-1
clone size: NA
J gene: TRBJ2-6
CDR3 protein: CATGAWGRPSGANVLTF